These 17 T cell receptor beta chains were all obtained from the same sample, sequenced in a study of cytomegalovirus exposure and HLA in healthy donors. TCRdb's table, derived via immunoSEQ multiplex PCR, lists solely in-frame clones and lacks some. The table has about 75,000 clones, roughly 80% seen once; the top ten hold about 3%. The material sequenced was PBMCs. Source of these receptors: a man aged 25-45 years in good health and CMV-seronegative.

This clone appeared once. This sequence joins TRBV29-1 and TRBJ1-1, with D perhaps TRBD1 (6 bases). In germline, CDR1 is SQVTM, CDR2 ANQGSEA. V was trimmed by 6 bases and J by 0 bases, leaving 11 bases between them. The CDR3 has 13 amino acids. The CDR3 region is CSVAGVMNTEAFF. The CDR3 DNA reads TGCAGCGTCGCAGGGGTAATGAACACTGAAGCTTTCTTT.

This clone has just a few counts. The V gene is TRBV28, the J gene TRBJ1-2; D gene ambiguous. Germline CDR1 and CDR2: MDHEN and SYDVKM. V was cut by 2 bases and J by 9 bases, with 13 bases left in between. There are 13 residues in the CDR3. CDR3 bases: TGTGCCAGCAGTTTAGAGGGATTCCAGAGCTACACCTTC. Encoded protein: CASSLEGFQSYTF.

This clone appeared once. The chain is built from TRBV7-3 and TRBJ2-7, with a weak D call TRBD1 (6 bases). The CDR3 covers 16 residues. CDR1 and CDR2 from the germline V gene are SGHTA and FQGTGA. Deletions cut 5 bases from V and 4 bases from J, with 21 bases between. CDR3 DNA sequence: TGTGCCAGCAGCCCCCCAGAAGGCAGGGGTTTATACGAGCAGTACTTC. Translating gives CASSPPEGRGLYEQYF.

V usage is TRBV2 and J usage is TRBJ1-2; 7 nucleotides line up with TRBD1. Trimming at V came to 3 bases and at J to 5 bases, leaving 9 bases not matched to a gene. Germline-derived CDR1 and CDR2 are SNHLY and FYNNEI. This CDR3 is 15 amino acids long. The chain's CDR3 is CASSDLPGGGYGYTF. The DNA for the CDR3 is TGTGCCAGCAGTGATTTACCAGGGGGAGGATATGGCTACACCTTC.

This chain links TRBV7-8 with TRBJ1-1, with D unclear. Per the germline V gene, CDR1 is SGHVS and CDR2 is FQNEAQ. CDR3 size: 14 residues. V gave up 7 bases and J gave up 1 base, with 13 bases separating them. The CDR3 loop reads CASTLGPQNTEAFF. CDR3 nucleotide sequence: TGTGCCAGCACACTAGGACCACAGAACACTGAAGCTTTCTTT.

The chain carries TRBV6-6 and TRBJ2-2; unclear D gene. With 2 bases removed from V and 4 bases from J, the gap between germline ends came to 5 bases. CDR1 is MNHNY and CDR2 is SVGAGI in the germline V gene (reference sequence). The CDR3 spans 13 residues. In nucleotides, the CDR3 is TGTGCCAGCAGTTACCAAGCCACCGGGGAGCTGTTTTTT. Its translation is CASSYQATGELFF.

V is TRBV19 and J is TRBJ2-1, with 9 bases that match TRBD2. V lost 3 bases to trimming and J lost 7 bases; unmatched junction nucleotides: 10. The CDR3 contains 16 residues. Germline lookup yields CDR1 LNHDA and CDR2 SQIVND (reference sequence). The CDR3 reads CASSIPGLSGGNEQFF. In DNA form, the CDR3 reads TGTGCCAGTAGTATCCCAGGGCTTAGCGGGGGAAATGAGCAGTTCTTC.

This chain joins TRBV9 and TRBJ2-5; D might be TRBD2 (5 bases). Germline values: CDR1 SGDLS, CDR2 YYNGEE. This CDR3 has 14 amino acids. V was shortened by 2 bases and J by 0 bases, with 8 bases between the two germline ends. CDR3 protein: CASSVGEYQETQYF. The CDR3 region has the DNA TGTGCCAGCAGCGTTGGGGAGTACCAAGAGACCCAGTACTTC.

V gene TRBV18 combines with J gene TRBJ1-1; 8 bases are a match to TRBD1. The CDR3 has 16 amino acids. After removal of 3 bases from V and 0 bases from J, the junction contained 6 bases not matched to a gene. CDR1 is KGHSH and CDR2 is LQKENI in the germline V gene. CDR3 sequence: CASSPLQGAMNTEAFF. As DNA, the CDR3 is TGTGCCAGCTCACCCCTGCAGGGGGCTATGAACACTGAAGCTTTCTTT.

The CDR3, as DNA: TGTGCCAGCGTCTCGAGGGACAGCAACAATGAGCAGTTCTTC. It codes for CASVSRDSNNEQFF. The chain is built from TRBV13 and TRBJ2-1, with 7 bases matching TRBD1. In germline, CDR1 is PRHDT, CDR2 FYEKMQ (reference sequence). The V gene end was trimmed by 8 bases and the J gene end by 5 bases; junction bases not matched to a gene: 9. The CDR3 is 14 amino acids.

The DNA for the CDR3 is TGTGCCTGGAATTCAGGGTACACTGAAGCTTTCTTT. Translation gives CAWNSGYTEAFF. This sequence joins TRBV30 and TRBJ1-1; D perhaps matches TRBD1 (5 bases). V lost 4 bases and J 3 bases, leaving 9 bases between the germline ends. This CDR3 has 12 amino acids. Germline V gene data show CDR1 as GTSNPN and CDR2 as SVGIG (reference sequence).

The chain recombines TRBV7-2 with TRBJ2-1; a possible D gene is TRBD1 (5 bases). Trimming stripped 0 bases from V and 9 bases from J, with 15 bases between. CDR1 is SGHTA and CDR2 is FQGNSA in the germline V gene. The CDR3 spans 15 residues. CDR3 residues: CASSLAGQGPGEQFF. Here the CDR3 DNA reads TGTGCCAGCAGCTTAGCGGGGCAGGGCCCCGGTGAGCAGTTCTTC.

The V gene is TRBV28, the J gene TRBJ1-2, with D unclear. Germline V gene sequence: CDR1 MDHEN, CDR2 SYDVKM. The CDR3 is 12 amino acids. Trimming stripped 4 bases from V and 3 bases from J, with 6 bases between. This CDR3 reads CASSSLDYGYTF. In nucleotides, the CDR3 is TGTGCCAGCAGTTCATTAGACTATGGCTACACCTTC.

This rearrangement joins TRBV2 to TRBJ2-2; no clear D gene. Looked up from germline, CDR1 is SNHLY and CDR2 is FYNNEI. The CDR3 contains 14 residues. Trimming stripped 8 bases from V and 1 base from J, with 11 bases between. The CDR3 DNA reads TGTGCCAGCTCAGGATTACGGAACACCGGGGAGCTGTTTTTT. It specifies CASSGLRNTGELFF.

This rearrangement joins TRBV7-8 to TRBJ2-1; weak D call: TRBD1 (5 bases). Germline V CDR1 and CDR2: SGHVS, FQNEAQ. V shed 3 bases and J shed 1 base, with 10 bases lying between them. This CDR3 comprises 15 residues. Written as DNA, the CDR3 is TGTGCCAGCAGCTTGGGGCGGATTTCCTACAATGAGCAGTTCTTC. Residues: CASSLGRISYNEQFF.

This rearrangement joins TRBV18 to TRBJ1-4; D is uncertain. Germline-derived CDR1 and CDR2 are KGHSH and LQKENI. The CDR3 has 11 amino acids. V was clipped by 9 bases and J by 8 bases, with 10 bases between them. The CDR3, as DNA: TGTGCCAGTGCGTTCGGGGAAAAACTGTTTTTT. This codes for CASAFGEKLFF.

This clone has just one count. This chain connects TRBV4-3 to TRBJ1-2, with D perhaps matching TRBD1 (5 bases). Looked up from germline, CDR1 is LGHNA and CDR2 is YSLEER. There are 15 residues in the CDR3. V was pared by 1 base and J by 4 bases, with 13 bases between. The CDR3 protein is CASSQGYRMSYGYTF. DNA for the CDR3: TGCGCCAGCAGCCAAGGTTACAGGATGAGCTATGGCTACACCTTC.